A selection of T cell receptor beta chains follows, all from one sample in a study of shared clonotypes between healthy human individuals. The repertoire was sequenced with immunoSEQ multiplex PCR; TCRdb's copy has only in-frame clones and lacks some. The sample has under 650,000 clones; approximately 95% are singletons. The sample was naive CD4+ T cells sorted from blood. The receptors derive from a woman younger than 45 in good health. The CDR3 runs from the conserved cysteine through the conserved F or W. The D gene is left open where the match is weak. Rows may omit the clone size; those that give it use once, few, many or a size class.

J: TRBJ1-2
V: TRBV30
size: -
D: -
CDR3: CAWSVAGSYGYTF
DNA: TGTGCCTGGAGTGTAGCGGGGAGCTATGGCTACACCTTC

J: TRBJ1-1
V: TRBV29-1
size: -
D: TRBD1
CDR3: CSVVRQGPSEIEAFF
DNA: TGCAGCGTGGTAAGACAGGGTCCGTCCGAGATTGAAGCTTTCTTT

J: TRBJ2-7
V: TRBV6-1
size: -
D: -
CDR3: CASSGRSGSRYEQYF
DNA: TGTGCCAGCAGTGGTCGATCCGGGAGTAGGTACGAGCAGTACTTC

J: TRBJ2-7
V: TRBV11-2
size: -
D: -
CDR3: CASSLGLLGESHEQYF
DNA: TGTGCCAGCAGCTTAGGGCTTTTAGGGGAGTCACACGAGCAGTACTTC

J: TRBJ1-1
V: TRBV19
size: -
D: -
CDR3: CASSIKSGMNTEAFF
DNA: TGTGCCAGTAGTATAAAGTCGGGAATGAACACTGAAGCTTTCTTT

J: TRBJ1-5
V: TRBV7-2
size: once
D: -
CDR3: CASSIRTGGGQPQHF
DNA: TGTGCCAGCAGCATTAGGACGGGAGGAGGACAGCCCCAGCATTTT

J: TRBJ2-7
V: TRBV11-2
size: -
D: -
CDR3: CASSLDGYITYEQYF
DNA: TGTGCCAGCAGCTTAGATGGGTACATCACCTACGAGCAGTACTTC

J: TRBJ2-7
V: TRBV28
size: -
D: -
CDR3: CASSFHSYEQYF
DNA: TGTGCCAGCAGTTTCCACTCCTACGAGCAGTACTTC

J: TRBJ1-1
V: TRBV5-6
size: -
D: -
CDR3: CASSLQRLYTEAFF
DNA: TGTGCCAGCAGCCTACAGCGACTATACACTGAAGCTTTCTTT

J: TRBJ2-7
V: TRBV14
size: once
D: -
CDR3: CASSQRTDSYEQYF
DNA: TGTGCCAGCAGCCAGAGGACGGATTCCTACGAGCAGTACTTC

J: TRBJ1-2
V: TRBV28
size: -
D: -
CDR3: CASSLFFRSKERGYTF
DNA: TGTGCCAGCAGTTTATTTTTCAGGTCTAAGGAGAGAGGCTACACCTTC

J: TRBJ1-2
V: TRBV5-1
size: -
D: -
CDR3: CASSLGVRVGGYTF
DNA: TGCGCCAGCAGCCTCGGAGTCAGGGTGGGTGGCTACACCTTC

J: TRBJ2-1
V: TRBV20-1
size: -
D: -
CDR3: CSASRGNEQFF
DNA: TGCAGTGCCTCAAGGGGCAATGAGCAGTTCTTC

J: TRBJ1-1
V: TRBV2
size: -
D: TRBD1
CDR3: CASSEGDRANTEAFF
DNA: TGTGCCAGCAGTGAAGGTGACAGGGCGAACACTGAAGCTTTCTTT

J: TRBJ2-1
V: TRBV14
size: -
D: TRBD1
CDR3: CASSRPGQGYNEQFF
DNA: TGTGCCAGCAGCCGCCCGGGACAGGGTTACAATGAGCAGTTCTTC

J: TRBJ2-1
V: TRBV29-1
size: -
D: -
CDR3: CSINEQFF
DNA: TGCAGCATAAATGAGCAGTTCTTC

J: TRBJ1-5
V: TRBV6-1
size: -
D: -
CDR3: CASRAPSNQPQHF
DNA: TGTGCCAGCAGGGCGCCGAGCAATCAGCCCCAGCATTTT

J: TRBJ2-1
V: TRBV2
size: -
D: -
CDR3: CASSRYNEQFF
DNA: TGTGCCAGCAGCCGCTACAATGAGCAGTTCTTC

J: TRBJ2-7
V: TRBV5-1
size: once
D: -
CDR3: CASSLGVTPYEQYF
DNA: TGCGCCAGCAGCTTGGGGGTAACACCCTACGAGCAGTACTTC

J: TRBJ2-5
V: TRBV18
size: -
D: TRBD1
CDR3: CASSPTGGDETQYF
DNA: TGTGCCAGCTCACCAACAGGGGGCGATGAGACCCAGTACTTC

J: TRBJ2-7
V: TRBV6-1
size: -
D: -
CDR3: CASSEKRSGTSVSYEQYF
DNA: TGTGCCAGCAGTGAAAAGCGGAGCGGGACATCAGTATCCTACGAGCAGTACTTC

J: TRBJ2-7
V: TRBV19
size: -
D: TRBD2
CDR3: CASSIGAPLTGGNYEQYF
DNA: TGTGCCAGTAGTATCGGAGCTCCCCTTACGGGAGGGAACTACGAGCAGTACTTC

J: TRBJ2-1
V: TRBV19
size: -
D: -
CDR3: CASSIPGGDNEQFF
DNA: TGTGCCAGTAGTATCCCGGGCGGAGACAATGAGCAGTTCTTC

J: TRBJ1-4
V: TRBV28
size: -
D: TRBD1
CDR3: CASTLVRGRDINEKLFF
DNA: TGTGCCAGCACTCTCGTTAGGGGGCGAGACATAAATGAAAAACTGTTTTTT

J: TRBJ2-4
V: TRBV4-1
size: -
D: TRBD1
CDR3: CASSQGRIRGPDKNIQYF
DNA: TGCGCCAGCAGCCAAGGAAGGATCAGGGGGCCTGACAAAAACATTCAGTACTTC

J: TRBJ2-3
V: TRBV9
size: -
D: -
CDR3: CASSVGNSGDTDTQYF
DNA: TGTGCCAGCAGCGTAGGAAATAGCGGTGACACAGATACGCAGTATTTT

J: TRBJ1-5
V: TRBV28
size: -
D: -
CDR3: CASSLHGSNQPQHF
DNA: TGTGCCAGCAGTTTACATGGGAGCAATCAGCCCCAGCATTTT

J: TRBJ2-7
V: TRBV28
size: -
D: TRBD2
CDR3: CASRLAGGLYEQYF
DNA: TGTGCCAGCAGACTAGCGGGGGGACTCTACGAGCAGTACTTC

J: TRBJ1-5
V: TRBV5-1
size: -
D: TRBD1
CDR3: CASSLTGGRNQPQHF
DNA: TGCGCCAGCAGCTTAACAGGGGGCCGGAATCAGCCCCAGCATTTT

J: TRBJ1-1
V: TRBV5-1
size: -
D: -
CDR3: CASSLAGEIFTEAFF
DNA: TGCGCCAGCAGCTTGGCAGGGGAAATATTCACTGAAGCTTTCTTT

J: TRBJ1-5
V: TRBV6-1
size: once
D: TRBD1
CDR3: CASSQTGYQPQHF
DNA: TGTGCCAGCAGTCAGACAGGGTATCAGCCCCAGCATTTT

J: TRBJ2-7
V: TRBV27
size: -
D: TRBD2
CDR3: CASSFDRLAGVHEQYF
DNA: TGTGCCAGCAGTTTCGACCGACTAGCGGGAGTACACGAGCAGTACTTC

J: TRBJ2-5
V: TRBV5-1
size: -
D: -
CDR3: CASSPDQETQYF
DNA: TGCGCCAGCAGCCCTGACCAAGAGACCCAGTACTTC

J: TRBJ2-7
V: TRBV4-2
size: once
D: TRBD2
CDR3: CASSQEPSGPYEQYF
DNA: TGTGCCAGCAGCCAAGAACCTAGCGGCCCCTACGAGCAGTACTTC

J: TRBJ2-6
V: TRBV2
size: -
D: -
CDR3: CASRKDSLIGGANVLTF
DNA: TGTGCCAGCAGAAAAGACAGCCTCATAGGGGGGGCCAACGTCCTGACTTTC

J: TRBJ1-2
V: TRBV9
size: -
D: -
CDR3: CASSVGLGPTGPYGYTF
DNA: TGTGCCAGCAGCGTAGGGTTGGGCCCGACAGGTCCCTATGGCTACACCTTC

J: TRBJ2-1
V: TRBV18
size: -
D: -
CDR3: CASSPRGEWTNEQFF
DNA: TGTGCCAGCTCACCACGAGGGGAGTGGACCAATGAGCAGTTCTTC

J: TRBJ2-7
V: TRBV10-3
size: -
D: TRBD2
CDR3: CAATSGRGGGEQYF
DNA: TGTGCCGCGACTAGCGGGAGGGGCGGAGGGGAGCAGTACTTC

J: TRBJ2-1
V: TRBV19
size: -
D: TRBD1
CDR3: CASSVTGGSNNEQFF
DNA: TGTGCCAGTAGTGTTACAGGGGGTTCTAACAATGAGCAGTTCTTC

J: TRBJ1-1
V: TRBV7-9
size: -
D: TRBD1
CDR3: CASSSGTGTGKPEAFF
DNA: TGTGCCAGCAGCTCGGGGACCGGGACAGGAAAGCCTGAAGCTTTCTTT

J: TRBJ2-7
V: TRBV18
size: -
D: -
CDR3: CASSPGSRFEQYF
DNA: TGTGCCAGCTCACCGGGCAGCCGCTTCGAGCAGTACTTC

J: TRBJ1-2
V: TRBV7-9
size: few
D: -
CDR3: CASSFSDSYGYTF
DNA: TGTGCCAGCAGCTTCTCGGACAGCTATGGCTACACCTTC

J: TRBJ1-5
V: TRBV5-8
size: -
D: -
CDR3: CASSLAYGTGNQPQHF
DNA: TGTGCCAGCAGCTTGGCCTACGGAACGGGGAATCAGCCCCAGCATTTT

J: TRBJ2-2
V: TRBV5-4
size: -
D: -
CDR3: CASSLGLPTGELFF
DNA: TGTGCCAGCAGCCTGGGACTCCCCACCGGGGAGCTGTTTTTT

J: TRBJ1-2
V: TRBV15
size: once
D: -
CDR3: CATSRLEAPSYGYTF
DNA: TGTGCCACCAGCAGACTGGAGGCTCCCTCCTATGGCTACACCTTC

J: TRBJ2-7
V: TRBV4-1
size: -
D: TRBD1
CDR3: CASSQRYPGTESYEQYF
DNA: TGCGCCAGCAGCCAAAGATACCCCGGGACAGAGTCCTACGAGCAGTACTTC

J: TRBJ2-7
V: TRBV6-5
size: -
D: TRBD2
CDR3: CASSYSEPGLDYEQYF
DNA: TGTGCCAGCAGTTATTCCGAACCGGGACTAGACTACGAGCAGTACTTC

J: TRBJ2-7
V: TRBV7-8
size: -
D: TRBD2
CDR3: CASSFQRLAGGVHEQYF
DNA: TGTGCCAGCAGCTTCCAAAGACTAGCGGGAGGGGTCCACGAGCAGTACTTC

J: TRBJ1-1
V: TRBV5-1
size: once
D: -
CDR3: CASSLFGGDNTEAFF
DNA: TGCGCCAGCAGCTTGTTCGGGGGGGACAACACTGAAGCTTTCTTT

J: TRBJ2-1
V: TRBV5-6
size: -
D: TRBD2
CDR3: CASSWNPGGLYNEQFF
DNA: TGTGCCAGCAGCTGGAACCCGGGGGGTTTGTACAATGAGCAGTTCTTC

J: TRBJ2-5
V: TRBV2
size: -
D: -
CDR3: CASRRDNKETQYF
DNA: TGTGCCAGTCGCCGGGACAACAAAGAGACCCAGTACTTC

J: TRBJ1-1
V: TRBV6-5
size: -
D: -
CDR3: CASRRGRRTEAFF
DNA: TGTGCCAGCCGCCGGGGGCGGAGGACTGAAGCTTTCTTT

J: TRBJ2-6
V: TRBV6-5
size: -
D: -
CDR3: CASSPTGPGANVLTF
DNA: TGTGCCAGCAGCCCCACAGGGCCTGGGGCCAACGTCCTGACTTTC

J: TRBJ2-7
V: TRBV6-1
size: -
D: -
CDR3: CASSDYPGRPLGEQYF
DNA: TGTGCCAGCAGTGATTATCCTGGCCGACCCTTGGGCGAGCAGTACTTC